This TCR beta chain was found in a study of T cell responses to AZD1222 COVID-19 vaccine (dated by TCRdb to the early 2020s). Concerning the study at large: TCR sequencing was performed for some 250 trial participants, of whom about 200 were given two doses of AZD1222 and 26 were given two doses of MenACWY control vaccine. Trial participants were enrolled into age subgroups of 18-55, 56-69 and 70-plus years, which contained approximately 150, 30 and 60 TCR-sequenced participants, respectively.

On the study overall, not on this receptor specifically: Only six or seven AZD1222 recipients were SARS-CoV-2 seropositive at baseline, limiting conclusions about previously exposed vaccinees. A significant rise in spike-specific TCR breadth and depth was observed after two AZD1222 doses relative to day 0 and relative to MenACWY recipients. Epitopes outside the regions mutated in the B.1.351 and B.1.1.7 variants were reportedly recognized by nearly half of the unique spike-specific TCRs. Participants were mostly white British, with more females than males. The authors suggested clonal diversity may have been underestimated. The 56-69-year group was small, and its depth increase did not reach significance, likely because of low power. The vaccine-associated CD4 TCRs covered the entire spike protein, and the dominant responses fell in regions 160-218 and 743-854. Because no day 14 peak-response samples were available, the repertoires could be characterized only after the peak T cell response.

Inclusive of the bounding cysteine and phenylalanine, the CDR3 is 14 residues long. Only CDR3 DNA remains: 42 bases, in frame from the first base. The trim is 0 bases for V and 6 bases for J, with a gap of 11 bases between the germline ends. As encoded in the germline V gene (reference sequence), CDR1 is GTSNPN while CDR2 is SVGIG. The CDR3 regions of human TCRbeta chains were analyzed by immunosequencing. The paper's data handling went like this. Repertoire TCRs were matched against a reference library of SARS-CoV-2-specific TCRs generated with the MIRA antigen-specificity platform. Breadth meant the fraction of unique TCRs that were SARS-CoV-2-associated, whereas depth meant the fraction of total T cells that were SARS-CoV-2-associated. Each spike-specific TCR was assigned to its reactive spike region and to a CD4 or CD8 class using the MIRA data. Log10-transformed breadth and depth values were compared by one-way ANOVA with Sidak's multiple comparisons tests. The table comes from immuneACCESS by way of TCRdb, which keeps in-frame sequences with V and J called. Part of the clones is missing from these tables; in studies checked, under half for an unresolved V gene and the rest for unknown reasons. V, J and clone size are those of that table, while D and trimming were read from the DNA. For this sample there are some 150,000 clones; approximately 91% appear just once. Approximately 5.6% of the sample goes to the ten largest clones.

As to this clone: This clone's antigen is unknown. Base qualities are not recorded, but no much larger clone differs from it by a single base.

The sample's time point label is to be understood as: about 28 days (+/-7) after the second vaccine dose. The sample's treatment or condition label, decoded: meningococcal conjugate vaccine given as trial control. The vaccinee samples were drawn from two UK trials, COV001 and COV002, one of which was a single-blind randomized controlled phase 2/3 trial testing AZD1222 (ChAdOx1 nCoV-19) in healthy adults. Trial participant PBMC samples were collected at day 0 and day 28 after the second dose for TCRbeta chain sequencing. The chain joins TRBV30 to TRBJ1-4; tentative D gene TRBD1, with 5 bases matching. Sequences were derived from peripheral blood, sampled 28 days after the second dose of the MenACWY control vaccine. This TCR came from an adult who received the MenACWY meningococcal vaccine as a control. The CDR3 region reads CAWSVPGLDEKLFF. The bases are TGTGCCTGGAGTGTTCCAGGGTTGGATGAAAAACTGTTTTTT.